The present T cell receptor (beta chain) was sequenced within a study of T cells in tuberculosis. Study at large: In South Africa, adults with active tuberculosis were compared with IGRA-negative and latently infected IGRA-positive adolescents.

The protocol was immunoSEQ multiplex PCR, while the TCRdb copy is restricted to in-frame clones and leaves out a portion. In the table there are 45,000 or so clones, about 95% of which are singletons. The study, taken as a whole, reports: The TCR-beta difference was not significant; alpha differences partly reflected length.

A remark on this clone: Its specificity is unknown.

Adolescents were screened for latent TB by skin test and IGRA. In germline, CDR1 is SGHNT, CDR2 YYREEE (reference sequence). The length of the CDR3 is 13 residues. The V end lost 0 bases, the J end lost 6 bases, and 9 bases lay between the germline ends. This receptor was obtained from a donor between 10 and 35 years old with latent tuberculosis or without tuberculosis infection. V and J are TRBV5-4 and TRBJ1-1; D gene unclear. The specimen was PBMCs. The CDR3 DNA sequence: TGTGCCAGCAGCTTGGTTCGGGGATCTGAAGCTTTCTTT. As protein: CASSLVRGSEAFF.